This TCR beta chain originates from a study of T-cell reconstitution after alpha-beta-depleted transplantation in children. The V gene lost 0 bases and the J gene lost 1 base, with 12 bases spanning the gap. The CDR3 has 16 amino acids. Germline V gives CDR1 ENHRY, CDR2 SYGVKD. This sample's TCRbeta library carried unique molecular identifier barcodes. TCRdb passed the PCR reads through MiXCR, listing each CDR3 protein once. The sample lists about 480,000 distinct CDR3 sequences, about an eighth seen once, with roughly 5.4% in the top ten. Sample: PBMCs from the stem cell graft donor, taken from the stem cell graft. The chain is built from TRBV10-3 and TRBJ1-2; perhaps TRBD1 as D (6 bases). The receptor was derived from a human donor who donated a stem cell graft to a child with combined immunodeficiency. This CDR3 is CAISESTGAFNYGYTF. The CDR3 DNA is TGTGCCATCAGTGAGTCGACAGGTGCGTTTAACTATGGCTACACCTTC.